What follows are 24 T cell receptor beta chains derived from one specimen sequenced in a study of response to subunit inactivated influenza vaccine. MiXCR, applied by TCRdb to the RT-PCR reads, yields one record per CDR3 protein. The sample has roughly 540,000 distinct CDR3 sequences, under 30% seen once; the top ten hold 2.5% to 3.5%. These data were likewise used in another study, on T cells expressing NK-cell markers. In that study: Beta-chain TCR cDNA was generated via 5'RACE template switching with UMIs.

This material consisted of CD4+ T cells sorted from PBMCs, taken roughly 12 days after vaccination. These receptors all come from a man between 50 and 59 years old who received an inactivated influenza vaccine.

J is TRBJ2-3 and V is TRBV9; D gene unclear. V lost 2 bases to trimming and J lost 6 bases, with 13 bases between them. CDR3 length equals 14 residues. CDR1 SGDLS and CDR2 YYNGEE come from the germline V gene. The CDR3 reads CASSVALGWDTQYF. In nucleotides, the CDR3 is TGTGCCAGCAGCGTGGCCCTAGGGTGGGATACGCAGTATTTT.

This clonotype was observed a few times. The chain joins TRBV5-1 to TRBJ2-5, with 7 bases fitting TRBD1. This CDR3 is built from 14 residues. CDR1 and CDR2 from the germline V gene are SGHRS and YFSETQ. The V gene end was trimmed by 5 bases and the J gene end by 2 bases; junction bases not matched to a gene: 6. The CDR3 reads CASSRGQVQETQYF. In nucleotides, the CDR3 is TGCGCCAGCAGTCGTGGACAGGTTCAAGAGACCCAGTACTTC.

The V and J genes are TRBV7-9 and TRBJ2-7; no firm D call. CDR3 size: 15 residues. CDR1 is SEHNR, CDR2 FQNEAQ, per germline (reference sequence). Between the trimmed V and J ends, which lost 0 bases and 1 base, there was a span of 10 bases. The CDR3 sequence is CASSLALGNSYEQYF. CDR3 nucleotide sequence: TGTGCCAGCAGCTTAGCGTTAGGTAATTCCTACGAGCAGTACTTC.

The J gene is TRBJ2-7, the V gene TRBV21-1. TRBV21-1 is listed as a pseudogene. There are 16 residues in the CDR3. For the CDR3, the DNA is TGTGCCAGCAGCAAGCCGTGTAGGGTGATCTCCTACGAGCAGTACTTC. Protein sequence: CASSKPCRVISYEQYF.

The J gene is TRBJ2-3, the V gene TRBV6-5, with D tentatively TRBD2 (6 bases). The germline gives CDR1 MNHEY, CDR2 SVGAGI. The V end lost 0 bases, the J end lost 0 bases, and 10 bases lay between the germline ends. The CDR3 is 16 residues long. The CDR3 protein is CASSYSGGSSTDTQYF. The CDR3, as DNA: TGTGCCAGCAGTTACTCGGGGGGTTCTAGCACAGATACGCAGTATTTT.

The V call is TRBV5-1, the J call TRBJ2-2; 7 bases fit TRBD1. The germline CDR1 and CDR2 sequences are SGHRS and YFSETQ. The length of the CDR3 is 16 residues. J gave up 6 bases and V 0 bases, and 8 bases lay outside the gene matches. The CDR3 loop is CASSLVRGRVAGELFF. CDR3 bases: TGCGCCAGCAGCTTGGTTAGGGGGCGAGTGGCCGGGGAGCTGTTTTTT.

This clonotype came up a few times. The chain recombines TRBV20-1 with TRBJ2-5; D perhaps matches TRBD1 (5 bases). V shed 5 bases and J shed 3 bases, with 13 bases lying between them. This CDR3 region has 13 residues. CDR1 is DFQATT, CDR2 SNEGSKA, per germline (reference sequence). The CDR3: CSARRVAKETQYF. The DNA of the CDR3 is TGCAGTGCTCGCAGGGTGGCCAAAGAGACCCAGTACTTC.

This sequence joins TRBV12-3 or TRBV12-4 and TRBJ1-6; weak D call: TRBD1 (6 bases). This CDR3 is built from 14 residues. With 5 bases removed from V and 10 bases from J, the gap between germline ends came to 15 bases. The CDR3 is CASSVFAGASPLHF. In DNA, the CDR3 is TGTGCCAGCAGTGTCTTTGCAGGGGCATCACCCCTCCACTTT.

The genes are TRBV6-9 and TRBJ2-7, with no clear D. Per germline, CDR1 MNHGY and CDR2 SVAAGI. The CDR3 is 11 amino acids. V lost 1 base, J lost 6 bases, and 4 bases lay in between. Here the CDR3 DNA reads TGTGCCAGCAGTTATTTTCGCGAGCAGTACTTC. Encoded protein: CASSYFREQYF.

This clonotype was observed a handful of times. The chain combines TRBV10-3 with TRBJ2-7; TRBD2 might be the D (6 bases). Trimming removed 8 bases from V and 0 bases from J, with 17 bases in between. This CDR3 region has 15 residues. Germline-derived CDR1 and CDR2 are ENHRY and SYGVKD. CDR3 coding DNA: TGTGCCATCCGCGGGGCAGCCCAAAACTCCTACGAGCAGTACTTC. Protein: CAIRGAAQNSYEQYF.

The rearrangement joins TRBV5-5 to TRBJ2-2; maybe TRBD1 (6 bases). Trimming took off 1 base at V and 3 bases at J, with 13 bases between the two ends. There are 16 residues in the CDR3. The germline V gene has CDR1 SGHKS and CDR2 YYEKEE (reference sequence). As DNA, the CDR3 is TGTGCCAGCAGCTTGAGGGCCTCAGGGGACACCGGGGAGCTGTTTTTT. Protein sequence: CASSLRASGDTGELFF.

Ten or more counts support this clonotype. This chain links TRBV3-1 with TRBJ2-1; the D is unclear. CDR3 size: 11 residues. V lost 5 bases and J 9 bases, leaving 8 bases between the germline ends. The germline CDR1 and CDR2 sequences are LGHDT and YNNKEL (reference sequence). DNA for the CDR3: TGTGCCAGCAGCTTCCAAGGTGAGCAGTTCTTC. It yields the protein CASSFQGEQFF.

This clonotype has more than one count but fewer than ten. V and J are TRBV7-2 and TRBJ2-7, with unresolved D. The CDR3 has 14 residues. Trimming took 4 bases from V and 3 from J, leaving 13 bases between them. Germline CDR1 reads SGHTA; CDR2 reads FQGNSA. CDR3 in amino acids: CASSSRAGFYEQYF. The CDR3, as DNA: TGTGCCAGCAGCTCCCGAGCTGGATTCTACGAGCAGTACTTC.

This clonotype has just a few counts. This chain connects TRBV10-3 to TRBJ2-1; 7 bases are shared with TRBD1. Germline-derived CDR1 and CDR2 are ENHRY and SYGVKD. V was clipped by 10 bases and J by 2 bases; unmatched bases: 8. This CDR3 comprises 14 residues. The CDR3 DNA follows: TGTGCCACGCAGGGACAGACTCCCTACAATGAGCAGTTCTTC. This gives the protein CATQGQTPYNEQFF.

This rearrangement joins TRBV20-1 to TRBJ2-1; tentatively, D is TRBD1 (6 bases). Germline lookup yields CDR1 DFQATT and CDR2 SNEGSKA (reference sequence). The CDR3 has 14 amino acids. The ends were cut back, 0 bases at V and 4 bases at J, with 10 bases in the middle. CDR3 DNA sequence: TGCAGTGCTAGAGAACCGACAGGATACAATGAGCAGTTCTTC. As protein: CSAREPTGYNEQFF.

This clonotype was detected a few times. The chain is built from TRBV6-2 or TRBV6-3 and TRBJ2-6, with D possibly being TRBD2 (5 bases). The CDR3 spans 14 residues. The V end was cut by 8 bases, the J end by 0 bases, with 8 bases between. From germline, CDR1 is MNHEY and CDR2 SVGEGT. The DNA for the CDR3 is TGTGCCAGCGTCCGGGACTCTGGGGCCAACGTCCTGACTTTC. Translating it yields CASVRDSGANVLTF.

The V and J genes are TRBV14 and TRBJ2-3, with D possibly being TRBD1 (6 bases). Germline V CDR1 and CDR2: SGHDN, FVKESK. This CDR3 spans 15 amino acids. Trimming removed 4 bases at V and 0 bases at J, with 11 bases between. The CDR3 nucleotides are TGTGCCAGCAGCCTGTTGGGGGCTAGCACAGATACGCAGTATTTT. Translation: CASSLLGASTDTQYF. The variable domain in full, completed from reference TRBV14 and TRBJ2-3, reads EAGVTQFPSHSVIEKGQTVTLRCDPISGHDNLYWYRRVMGKEIKFLLHFVKESKQDESGMPNNRFLAERTGGTYSTLKVQPAELEDSGVYFCASSLLGASTDTQYFGPGTRLTVL.

This chain links TRBV3-1 with TRBJ2-4; 8 bases agree with TRBD2. V was clipped by 0 bases and J by 7 bases; unmatched bases: 11. The CDR3 loop spans 17 amino acids. Germline V gene data show CDR1 as LGHDT and CDR2 as YNNKEL (reference sequence). CDR3 residues: CASSQERLAGILNIQYF. The CDR3 DNA reads TGTGCCAGCAGCCAAGAGAGGCTAGCGGGTATTTTGAACATTCAGTACTTC.

The CDR3 nucleotides are TGTGCCAGCAGCACAAGACAGGGGGGAACACCCCTCCACTTT. As protein: CASSTRQGGTPLHF. The gene calls are TRBV7-8 and TRBJ1-6, with TRBD1 matching 9 bases. The CDR3 runs to 14 residues. Germline V CDR1 and CDR2: SGHVS, FQNEAQ. With 5 bases clipped from V and 11 bases from J, the junction kept 7 bases outside the gene matches.

The rearrangement uses TRBV5-1 and TRBJ2-3, with 10 bases that match TRBD2. The CDR3 is 15 amino acids. Germline values: CDR1 SGHRS, CDR2 YFSETQ. The J segment lost 3 bases and the V segment lost 4 bases, leaving 5 bases of the junction unmatched. CDR3 sequence reads: CASSVSGGATDTQYF. For the CDR3, the DNA is TGCGCCAGCAGCGTGAGCGGGGGGGCTACAGATACGCAGTATTTT.

This clonotype was found a few times. V is TRBV12-3 or TRBV12-4 and J is TRBJ2-7, with 9 bases aligning to TRBD1. V lost 7 bases, J lost 3 bases, and 7 bases stayed unmatched. This CDR3 has 14 residues. CDR3 sequence (DNA): TGTGCCAGCATGATAGGGACAGGGAACTACGAGCAGTACTTC. It yields the protein CASMIGTGNYEQYF.

This clonotype was observed a few times. This CDR3 is CASSRGTAREQYF. In DNA form, the CDR3 reads TGTGCCAGCAGTAGAGGGACGGCGAGAGAGCAGTACTTC. The chain employs TRBV12-3 or TRBV12-4 and TRBJ2-7, with D perhaps matching TRBD1 or TRBD2 (5 bases each). Between the trimmed V and J ends, which lost 5 bases and 7 bases, there was a span of 15 bases. CDR3 length: 13 residues.

Many counts were recorded for this clonotype. The gene calls are TRBV4-3 and TRBJ2-1; 7 bases are a match to TRBD2. With V trimmed by 4 bases and J by 5 bases, 8 bases remained unmatched. This CDR3 region has 15 residues. In germline, CDR1 is LGHNA, CDR2 YSLEER. Here the CDR3 DNA reads TGCGCCAGCAGCCCCCGACTAGCCCCGAACAATGAGCAGTTCTTC. Translation: CASSPRLAPNNEQFF.

The chain links TRBV16 to TRBJ2-1, with D hard to call. Germline CDR1 reads KGHSY; CDR2 reads FQNENV. The CDR3 is made up of 15 amino acids. V shed 1 base and J shed 5 bases, with 12 bases lying between them. The CDR3 DNA reads as TGTGCCAGCAGCCAATTGGATTCGGCGGACAATGAGCAGTTCTTC. It encodes CASSQLDSADNEQFF. Filled out from reference TRBV16 and TRBJ2-1, the complete variable domain reads GEEVAQTPKHLVRGEGQKAKLYCAPIKGHSYVFWYQQVLKNEFKFLISFQNENVFDETGMPKERFSAKCLPNSPCSLEIQATKLEDSAVYFCASSQLDSADNEQFFGPGTRLTVL.